A few counts support the clone carrying this T cell receptor (beta chain). The antigen is not known. These data are taken from a study of CD8+ T cells in alopecia areata. Extracted RNA was reverse transcribed, and the resulting cDNA served as sequencing template. Clones were read by immunoSEQ multiplex PCR, and TCRdb kept only the in-frame ones, dropping some. The sample includes about 98,000 clones, under 45% of them seen just once. V trimming: 7 bases; J trimming: 1 base; junction bases outside the gene matches: 5. CDR1 SQVTM and CDR2 ANQGSEA come from the germline V gene. This CDR3 spans 13 amino acids. General observations from the study: Mouse data revealed clearer TCR sharing than patient data did, a gap possibly tied to HLA.

Specimen: CD4+ T cells sorted from blood. The sequence derives from a human donor with alopecia areata. The rearrangement uses TRBV29-1 and TRBJ1-1, with 8 nucleotides matching TRBD1. CDR3 loop: CSGDRGGNTEAFF. The CDR3 region has the DNA TGCAGCGGCGACAGGGGAGGGAACACTGAAGCTTTCTTT.